This T cell receptor beta chain was captured in a study of radiation and T cells in renal cell carcinoma (TCRdb year 2020). About the full investigation: In total, approximately 53 samples, comprising some 25 tumors and roughly 27 peripheral blood samples, were subjected to TCR beta sequencing. Across all 50 or so samples, 4,016,671 unique CDR3 nucleotide sequences, encoding roughly 2,600,000 unique CDR3 amino acid sequences, were identified. Beyond this particular receptor, the publication reports: Because only small tumor regions of roughly 0.91 g were available, intratumoral heterogeneity was not captured. Irradiated tumors contained more dominant CDR3 motifs, and these motifs occupied a larger share of the repertoire than in control tumors. Irradiated tumors showed higher TCR clonality than controls, with the top 100 clonotypes averaging about 50% of the repertoire versus around 45% in nephrectomy-only tumors. The single-armed trial design could not address effects of radiation dose or scheduling on the TCR repertoire.

This clone was seen more than once but under ten times. Its antigen remains undetermined. No base qualities exist here, and no much larger clone lies one base off it. CDR1 and CDR2 are drawn from the germline V gene (reference sequence): MNHNY, SVGAGI. From V the trimming removes 6 bases and from J it removes 7 bases, while the gene matches leave 8 bases of the junction unaccounted for. The CDR3 has 14 amino acids, counting the end cysteine and phenylalanine. The sequence is cut down to CDR3 DNA, 42 bases in frame from base 1. This specimen's time point label, interpreted: tumor resected at nephrectomy. Explained via the paper, the treatment or condition label denotes: treatment-naive control, cytoreductive nephrectomy. Control tumors were obtained from treatment-naive renal cell carcinoma patients in whom cytoreductive nephrectomy was performed without prior radiation. Every patient had renal cell carcinoma of clear cell pathology. The control tumors sequenced for TCR were resected between the early 2010s and the mid-2010s from 10 or so males and a few females whose median age was approximately 59 years (range 40 to 82). Tumors were mechanically dissociated, digested with collagenase/hyaluronidase at 37 °C, processed in gentleMACS C tubes, and stored in liquid nitrogen. Genomic DNA for TCR sequencing was prepared using the QIAamp DNA Blood Mini Kit (Qiagen). Only samples passing all quality control checks were included in the analyses.

TCR beta libraries were generated from genomic DNA with the immunoSEQ kit, following the manufacturer's recommendations. To prepare libraries, a first multiplex PCR with proprietary primers was run, followed by a second PCR that added unique barcodes, and a bead cleanup was done after each round. Each sample batch included a kit-provided positive control reaction and a negative control reaction. The final libraries were assessed on an Agilent 4200 TapeStation D1000 ScreenTape, pooled by volume, and quantified by qPCR. Sequencing ran on an Illumina NextSeq500 with a MidOutput 150-cycle cartridge, using 156 Read1 and 15 Index1 cycles with kit custom primers. The pooled library was loaded at 0.95 to 1 pM with 20% PhiX control spiked in. In the original analysis: Vendor-processed data were analyzed in R, with a clonotype defined as all T cells sharing the same CDR3 nucleotide sequence. In the clone abundance analyses, frequencies were normalized to the 10,000 most abundant clones in each sample. Public T cell clones, which averaged fewer than five per sample, were excluded before analysis. The dominant motif analysis was done with ImmunoMap using the PAM10 matrix, a gap penalty of 30, and a homology threshold of 0.3, and motifs with a cumulative frequency of at least 0.01 were considered dominant. The table was pulled from immuneACCESS by TCRdb, which kept in-frame rearrangements only. Such tables lose some clones; where checked, under half of the loss comes from unresolved V genes, and the rest has no known cause. V and J calls and clone size are given by that table; D and trimming were obtained from the DNA. This sample gives about 24,000 clones in total; around 50% of them show up just once. Roughly 22% of the sample belongs to the ten largest clones.

The rearrangement combines TRBV6-6 with TRBJ1-4; TRBD1 matches 7 bases in the middle. The origin of this receptor is a human donor with renal cell carcinoma. Here the sequenced sample was tumor tissue, taken from a patient whose treatment was nephrectomy without radiotherapy. The nucleotide sequence reads TGTGCCAGCAGATTCAGGGGGGGCAGTGAAAAACTGTTTTTT. This encodes CASRFRGGSEKLFF.